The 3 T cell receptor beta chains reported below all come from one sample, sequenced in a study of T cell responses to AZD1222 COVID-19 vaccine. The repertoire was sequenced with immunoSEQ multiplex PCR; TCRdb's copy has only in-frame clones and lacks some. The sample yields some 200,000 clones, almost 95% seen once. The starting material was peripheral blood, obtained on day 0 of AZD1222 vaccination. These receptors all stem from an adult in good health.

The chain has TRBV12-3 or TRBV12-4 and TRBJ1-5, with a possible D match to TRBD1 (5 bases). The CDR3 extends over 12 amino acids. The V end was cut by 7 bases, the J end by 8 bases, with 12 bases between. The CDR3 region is CASTTLQEPQHF. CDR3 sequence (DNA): TGTGCCAGCACCACACTACAGGAGCCCCAGCATTTT.

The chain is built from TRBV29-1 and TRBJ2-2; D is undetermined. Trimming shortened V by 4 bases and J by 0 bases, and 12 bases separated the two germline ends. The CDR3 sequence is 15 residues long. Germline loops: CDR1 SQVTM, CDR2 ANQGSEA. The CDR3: CSVGGRATNTGELFF. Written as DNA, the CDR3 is TGCAGCGTTGGAGGCAGAGCTACGAACACCGGGGAGCTGTTTTTT.

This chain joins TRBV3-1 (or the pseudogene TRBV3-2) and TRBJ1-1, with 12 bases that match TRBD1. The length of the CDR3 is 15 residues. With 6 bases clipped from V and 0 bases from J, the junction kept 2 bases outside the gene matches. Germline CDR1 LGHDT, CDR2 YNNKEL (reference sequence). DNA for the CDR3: TGTGCCAGCAGGGGACAGGGGGCGATGAACACTGAAGCTTTCTTT. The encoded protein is CASRGQGAMNTEAFF.